The subject of this entry is one TCR beta chain. Its antigen is unknown. It has no much larger one-base neighbor in the sample; base qualities were not kept. Trimming takes 10 bases from V and 4 bases from J, and the germline ends sit 13 bases apart. From the cysteine up to the phenylalanine, the CDR3 has a length of 12 residues. Here the CDR3 DNA is all that survives: 36 bases in frame from base 1. CDR1 and CDR2 (MDHEN, SYDVKM) derive from the germline V gene. The CDR3 regions of human TCRbeta chains were subjected to immunosequencing. Processing in the source paper ran as follows. TCRs in the repertoires were compared against a reference library of SARS-CoV-2-specific TCRs that had been generated with the MIRA antigen-specificity platform. Breadth meant the fraction of unique TCRs that were SARS-CoV-2-associated, whereas depth meant the fraction of total T cells that were SARS-CoV-2-associated. Using the MIRA data, each spike-specific TCR was assigned both to the spike region to which the TCR was reactive and to a CD4 or CD8 class. Log10-transformed breadth and depth values were compared by one-way ANOVA with Sidak's multiple comparisons tests. This immuneACCESS table, as held by TCRdb, lists in-frame sequences with V and J called but not all clones. Of the missing ones, under half trace to an unresolved V gene in checked studies; the others have no known cause. The V and J calls and clone size are taken from that table; D and trimming were inferred from the DNA. In all, the sample holds around 53,000 clones, and 75% to 90% of those were seen once. Roughly 19% of the sample lies in the top ten.

The data derive from a study of T cell responses to AZD1222 COVID-19 vaccine (dated by TCRdb to 2020 to 2022). In terms of the full investigation: A total of 233 trial participants underwent TCR sequencing, of whom roughly 210 had received two doses of AZD1222 and about 26 had received two doses of the MenACWY control vaccine. Trial participants were enrolled by age into subgroups of 18-55, 56-69 and 70-plus years, and roughly 150, 30 and 60 TCR-sequenced participants, respectively, were included in these subgroups. General study outcomes and caveats: Epitopes outside the regions mutated in the B.1.351 and B.1.1.7 variants were reportedly recognized by nearly half of the unique spike-specific TCRs. Conclusions about previously exposed vaccinees are limited, since just a handful of AZD1222 recipients were seropositive for SARS-CoV-2 at baseline. Participants were mostly white British, with more females than males. The authors suggested clonal diversity may have been underestimated. The vaccine-associated CD4 TCRs covered the entire spike protein, and the dominant responses fell in regions 160-218 and 743-854. A significant rise in spike-specific TCR breadth and depth was observed after two AZD1222 doses relative to day 0 and relative to MenACWY recipients. The 56-69-year group was small, and its depth increase did not reach significance, likely because of low power. Because no day 14 peak-response samples were available, the repertoires could be characterized only after the peak T cell response.

Read against the paper, the sample's time point label means: baseline before first vaccination. The treatment or condition label, read with the paper, signifies: meningococcal conjugate vaccine given as trial control. Samples from vaccinated people were obtained from the UK trials COV001 and COV002, which included a single-blind randomized controlled phase 2/3 trial of AZD1222 (ChAdOx1 nCoV-19) in healthy adults. For TCRbeta chain sequencing, PBMC samples from trial participants were taken at day 0 and at day 28 after the second dose. The sample here was peripheral blood, taken on day 0 of MenACWY control vaccination. The chain links TRBV28 with TRBJ1-1; the D gene cannot be resolved reliably. This clonotype was sampled from an adult in good health. This receptor carries the CDR3 CATTPLGTEAFF. The DNA is as follows: TGTGCCACTACCCCGTTGGGCACTGAAGCTTTCTTT.